These T cell receptor beta chains were read from a single sample in a study of shared clonotypes between healthy human individuals. The repertoire was sequenced with immunoSEQ multiplex PCR; TCRdb's copy has only in-frame clones and lacks some. This table has over 2 million clones, 90% to 95% appearing once. The sequencing sample was made of naive CD4+ T cells sorted from blood. These receptors all come from a man aged 18-30 years in good health. The CDR3 runs from the conserved cysteine through the conserved F or W.

v_call cdr3_aa
TRBV25-1 CASSGYGGAYGYTF
TRBV15 CATSRDRTESQYF
TRBV6-1 CASSVQGHEDTQYF
TRBV25-1 CASSEPGANVLTF
TRBV29-1 CSVLASLRGGAADTQYF
TRBV6-5 CASSYGTLYGYTF
TRBV28 CASSLLNPGGAYEQYF
TRBV4-1 CASSQDVGARFF
TRBV11-2 CASSLGGSAYTGELFF
TRBV19 CASSIGGNQPQHF
TRBV5-4 CASKGGTSSSTDTQYF
TRBV19 CASSMAGTSYNEQFF
TRBV5-1 CASSFGLLGHSGEQYF
TRBV5-3 CARSPYRDTTLYREKLFF
TRBV10-3 CAISESPGTNTEAFF
TRBV6-5 CASSRAFGETQYF
TRBV6-1 CASSEVTGASPLHF
TRBV30 CAVAGQAYNEQFF
TRBV6-5 CASRLDGVVFNEQFF
TRBV10-1 CASSESGGLGDEQYF
TRBV6-5 CASTQGDGYTF
TRBV14 CASSQAGIGYTF
TRBV10-3 CAIRELGTSGYSYEQYF
TRBV6-1 CASARGWFDEKLFF
TRBV19 CASSEQGRLAKNIQYF
TRBV5-1 CASSLEGQGASGYTF
TRBV30 CAWSVLFGGLNEKLFF
TRBV30 CATGQGMTEAFF
TRBV18 CASSPLGKNTEAFF
TRBV18 CASSPTAAEHRKAFF
TRBV7-2 CASSLTWGSNQPQHF
TRBV5-1 CASSSPRNTDTQYF
TRBV25-1 CASSRAGASTDTQYF
TRBV11-2 CASSSTGPPTDTQYF
TRBV18 CASSPPSRGTGNTIYF
TRBV5-1 CASSLAGSNYEQYF
TRBV5-1 CASSLDDREEKGYTF
TRBV7-9 CASSLRTGAYEQYF
TRBV2 CASSETSGVDTQYF
TRBV5-4 CASSLTGANQPQHF
TRBV7-2 CASSLGFITSNQPQHF
TRBV6-4 CASKDNSGNTIYF